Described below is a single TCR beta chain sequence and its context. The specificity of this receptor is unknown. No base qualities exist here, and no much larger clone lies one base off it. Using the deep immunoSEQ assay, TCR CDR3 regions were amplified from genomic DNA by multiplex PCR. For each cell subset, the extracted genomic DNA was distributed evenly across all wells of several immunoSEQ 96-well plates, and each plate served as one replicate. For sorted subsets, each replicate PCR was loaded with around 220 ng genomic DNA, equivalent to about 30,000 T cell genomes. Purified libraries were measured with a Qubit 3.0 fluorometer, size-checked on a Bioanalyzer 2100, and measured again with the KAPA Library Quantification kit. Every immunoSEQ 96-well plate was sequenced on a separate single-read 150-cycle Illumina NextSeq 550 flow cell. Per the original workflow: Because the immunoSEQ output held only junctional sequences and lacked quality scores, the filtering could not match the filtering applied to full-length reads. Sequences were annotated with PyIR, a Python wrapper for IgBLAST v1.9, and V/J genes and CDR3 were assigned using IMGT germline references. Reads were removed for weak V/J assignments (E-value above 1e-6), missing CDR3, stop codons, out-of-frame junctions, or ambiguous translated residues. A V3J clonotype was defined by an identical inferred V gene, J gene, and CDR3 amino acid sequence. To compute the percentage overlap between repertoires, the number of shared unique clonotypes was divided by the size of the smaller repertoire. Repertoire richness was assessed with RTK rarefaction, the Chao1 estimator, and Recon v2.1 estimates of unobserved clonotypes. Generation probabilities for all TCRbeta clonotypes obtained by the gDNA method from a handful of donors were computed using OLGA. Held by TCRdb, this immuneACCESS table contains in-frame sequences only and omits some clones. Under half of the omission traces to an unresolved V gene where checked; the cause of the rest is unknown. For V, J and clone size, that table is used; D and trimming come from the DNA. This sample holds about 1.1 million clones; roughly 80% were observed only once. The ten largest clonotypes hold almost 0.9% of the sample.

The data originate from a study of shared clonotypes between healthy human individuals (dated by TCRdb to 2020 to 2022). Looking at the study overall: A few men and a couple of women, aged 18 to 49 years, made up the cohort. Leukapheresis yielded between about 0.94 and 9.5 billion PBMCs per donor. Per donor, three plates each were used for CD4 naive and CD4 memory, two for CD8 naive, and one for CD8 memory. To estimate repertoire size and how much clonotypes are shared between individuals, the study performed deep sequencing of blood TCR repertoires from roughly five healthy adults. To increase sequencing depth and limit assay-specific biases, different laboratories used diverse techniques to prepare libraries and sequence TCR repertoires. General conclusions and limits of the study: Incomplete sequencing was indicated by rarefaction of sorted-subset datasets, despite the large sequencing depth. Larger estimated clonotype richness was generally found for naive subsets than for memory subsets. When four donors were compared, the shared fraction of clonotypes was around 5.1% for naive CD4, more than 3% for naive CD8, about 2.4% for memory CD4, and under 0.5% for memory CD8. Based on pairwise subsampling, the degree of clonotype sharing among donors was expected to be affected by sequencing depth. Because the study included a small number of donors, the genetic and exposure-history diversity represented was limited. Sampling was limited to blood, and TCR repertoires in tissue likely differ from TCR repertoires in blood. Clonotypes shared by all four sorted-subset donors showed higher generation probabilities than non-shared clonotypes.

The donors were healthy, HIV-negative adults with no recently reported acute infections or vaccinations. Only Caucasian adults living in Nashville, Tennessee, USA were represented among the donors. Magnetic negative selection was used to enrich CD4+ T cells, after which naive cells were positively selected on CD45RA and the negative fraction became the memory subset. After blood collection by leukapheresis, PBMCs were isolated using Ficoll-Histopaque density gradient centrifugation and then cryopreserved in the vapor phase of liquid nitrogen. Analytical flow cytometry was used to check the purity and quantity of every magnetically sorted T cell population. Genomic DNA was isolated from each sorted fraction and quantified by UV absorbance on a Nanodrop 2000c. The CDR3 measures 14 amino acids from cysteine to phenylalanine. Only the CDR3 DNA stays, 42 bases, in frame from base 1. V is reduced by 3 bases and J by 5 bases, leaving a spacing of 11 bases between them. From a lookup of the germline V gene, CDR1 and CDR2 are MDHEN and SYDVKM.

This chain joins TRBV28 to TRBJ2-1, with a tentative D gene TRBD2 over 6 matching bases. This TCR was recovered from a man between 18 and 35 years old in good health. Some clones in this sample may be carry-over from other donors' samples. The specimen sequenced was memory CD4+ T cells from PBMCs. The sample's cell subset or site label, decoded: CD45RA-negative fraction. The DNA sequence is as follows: TGTGCCAGCAGTTTCGATAGCGGTAACAATGAGCAGTTCTTC. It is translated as CASSFDSGNNEQFF.